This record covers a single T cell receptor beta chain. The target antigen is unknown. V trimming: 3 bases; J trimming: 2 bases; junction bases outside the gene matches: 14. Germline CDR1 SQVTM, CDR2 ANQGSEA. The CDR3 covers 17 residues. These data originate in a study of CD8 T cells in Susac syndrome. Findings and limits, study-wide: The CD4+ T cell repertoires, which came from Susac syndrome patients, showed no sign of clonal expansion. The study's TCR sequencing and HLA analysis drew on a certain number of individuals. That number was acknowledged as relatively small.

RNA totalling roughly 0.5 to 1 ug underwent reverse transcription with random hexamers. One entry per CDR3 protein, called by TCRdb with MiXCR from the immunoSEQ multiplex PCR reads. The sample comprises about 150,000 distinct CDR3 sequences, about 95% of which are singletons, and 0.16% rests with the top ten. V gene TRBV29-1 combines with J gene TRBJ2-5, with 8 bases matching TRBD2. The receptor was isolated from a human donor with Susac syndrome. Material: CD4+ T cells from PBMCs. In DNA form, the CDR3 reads TGCAGCGTTGAGGGGACCTATTCGCGGGGGGTTCAAGAGACCCAGTACTTC. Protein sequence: CSVEGTYSRGVQETQYF.